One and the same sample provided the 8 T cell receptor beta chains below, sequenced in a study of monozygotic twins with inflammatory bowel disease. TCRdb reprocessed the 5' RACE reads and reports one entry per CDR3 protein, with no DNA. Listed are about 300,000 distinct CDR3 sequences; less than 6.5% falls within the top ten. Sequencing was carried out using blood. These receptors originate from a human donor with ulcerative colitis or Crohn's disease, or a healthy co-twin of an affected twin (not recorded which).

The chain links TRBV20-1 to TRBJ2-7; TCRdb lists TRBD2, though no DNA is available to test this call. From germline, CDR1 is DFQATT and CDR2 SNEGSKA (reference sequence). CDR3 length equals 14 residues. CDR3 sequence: CSAWTSGATYEQYF.

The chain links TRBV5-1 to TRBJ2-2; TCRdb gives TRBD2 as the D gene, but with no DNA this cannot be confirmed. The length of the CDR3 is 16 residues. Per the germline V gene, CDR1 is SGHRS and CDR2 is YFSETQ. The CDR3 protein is CASSRWAGASSGELFF.

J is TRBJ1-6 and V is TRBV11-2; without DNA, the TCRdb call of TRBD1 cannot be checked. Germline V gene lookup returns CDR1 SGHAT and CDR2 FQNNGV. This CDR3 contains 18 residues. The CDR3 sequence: CASSLGGGWYSGLDALHF. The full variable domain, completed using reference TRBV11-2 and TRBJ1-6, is EAGVAQSPRYKIIEKRQSVAFWCNPISGHATLYWYQQILGQGPKLLIQFQNNGVVDDSQLPKDRFSAERLKGVDSTLKIQPAKLEDSAVYLCASSLGGGWYSGLDALHFGNGTRLTVT.

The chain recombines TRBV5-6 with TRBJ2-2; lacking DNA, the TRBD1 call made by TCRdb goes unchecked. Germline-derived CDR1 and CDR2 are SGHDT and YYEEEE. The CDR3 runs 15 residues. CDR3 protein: CASSLVGRVAGELFF. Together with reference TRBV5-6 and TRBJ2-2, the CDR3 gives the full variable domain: DAGVTQSPTHLIKTRGQQVTLRCSPKSGHDTVSWYQQALGQGPQFIFQYYEEEERQRGNFPDRFSGHQFPNYSSELNVNALLLGDSALYLCASSLVGRVAGELFFGEGSRLTVL.

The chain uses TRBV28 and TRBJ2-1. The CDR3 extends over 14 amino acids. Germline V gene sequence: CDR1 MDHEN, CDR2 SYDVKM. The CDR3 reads CASRRSISYNEQFF.

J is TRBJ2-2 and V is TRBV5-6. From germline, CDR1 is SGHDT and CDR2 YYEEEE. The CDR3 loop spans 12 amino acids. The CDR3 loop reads CASSLGPLELFF.

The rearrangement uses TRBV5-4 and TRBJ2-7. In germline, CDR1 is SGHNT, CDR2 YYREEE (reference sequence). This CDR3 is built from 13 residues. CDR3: CASSWDATYEQYF.

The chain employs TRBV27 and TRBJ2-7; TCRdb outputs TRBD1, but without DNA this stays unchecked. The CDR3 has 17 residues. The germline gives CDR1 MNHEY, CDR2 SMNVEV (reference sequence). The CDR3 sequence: CAPEGGSNLGPIYEQYF.